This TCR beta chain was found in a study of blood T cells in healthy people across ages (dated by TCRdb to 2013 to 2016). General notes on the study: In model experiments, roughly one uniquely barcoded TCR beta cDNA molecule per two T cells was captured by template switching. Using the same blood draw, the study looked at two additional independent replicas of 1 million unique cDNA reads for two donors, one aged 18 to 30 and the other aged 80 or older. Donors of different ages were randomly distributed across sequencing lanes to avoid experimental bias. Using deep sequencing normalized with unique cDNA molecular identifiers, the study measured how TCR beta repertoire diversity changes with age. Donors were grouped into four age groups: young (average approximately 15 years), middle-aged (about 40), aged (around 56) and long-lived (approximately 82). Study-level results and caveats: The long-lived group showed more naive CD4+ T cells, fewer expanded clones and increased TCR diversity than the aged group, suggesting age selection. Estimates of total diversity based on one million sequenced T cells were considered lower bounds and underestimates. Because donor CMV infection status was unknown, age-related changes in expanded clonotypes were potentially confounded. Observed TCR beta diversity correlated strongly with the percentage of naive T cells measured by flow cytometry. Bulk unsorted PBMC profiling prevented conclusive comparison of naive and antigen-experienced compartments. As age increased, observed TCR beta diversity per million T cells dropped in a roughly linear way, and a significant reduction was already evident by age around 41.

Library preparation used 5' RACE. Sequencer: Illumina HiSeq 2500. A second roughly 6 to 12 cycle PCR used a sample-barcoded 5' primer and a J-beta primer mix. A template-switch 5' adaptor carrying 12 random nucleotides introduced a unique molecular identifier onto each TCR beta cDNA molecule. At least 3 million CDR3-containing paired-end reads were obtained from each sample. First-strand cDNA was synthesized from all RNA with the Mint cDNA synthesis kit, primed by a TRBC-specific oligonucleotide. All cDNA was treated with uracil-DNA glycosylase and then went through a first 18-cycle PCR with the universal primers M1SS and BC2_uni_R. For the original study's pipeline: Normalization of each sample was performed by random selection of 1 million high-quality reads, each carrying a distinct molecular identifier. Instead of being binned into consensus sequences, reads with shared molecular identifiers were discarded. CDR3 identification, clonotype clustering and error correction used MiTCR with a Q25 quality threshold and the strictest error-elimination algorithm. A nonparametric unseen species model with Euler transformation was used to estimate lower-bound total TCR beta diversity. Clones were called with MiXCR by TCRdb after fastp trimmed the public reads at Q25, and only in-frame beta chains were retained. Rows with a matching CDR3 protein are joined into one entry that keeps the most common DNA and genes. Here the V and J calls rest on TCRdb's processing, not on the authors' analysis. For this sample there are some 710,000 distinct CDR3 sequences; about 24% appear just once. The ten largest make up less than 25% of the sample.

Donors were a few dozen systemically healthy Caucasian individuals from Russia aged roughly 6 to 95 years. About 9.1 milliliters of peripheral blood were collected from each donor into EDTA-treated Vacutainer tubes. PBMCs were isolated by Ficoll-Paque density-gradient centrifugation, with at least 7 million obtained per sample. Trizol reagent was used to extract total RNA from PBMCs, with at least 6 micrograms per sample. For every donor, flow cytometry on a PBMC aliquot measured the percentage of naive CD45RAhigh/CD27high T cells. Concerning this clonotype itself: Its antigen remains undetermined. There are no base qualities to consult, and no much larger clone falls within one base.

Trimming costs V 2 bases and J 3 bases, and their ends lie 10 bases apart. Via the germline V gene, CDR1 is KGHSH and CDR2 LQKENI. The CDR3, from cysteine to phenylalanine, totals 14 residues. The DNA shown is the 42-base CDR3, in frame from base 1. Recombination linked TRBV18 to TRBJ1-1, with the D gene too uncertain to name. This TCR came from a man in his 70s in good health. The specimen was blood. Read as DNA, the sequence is TGTGCCAGCTCACCAGGGATAGGGCACACTGAAGCTTTCTTT. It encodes CASSPGIGHTEAFF.